Following are 27 T cell receptor beta chains from one sample sequenced in a study of cytomegalovirus exposure and HLA in healthy donors. Primers included in the PCR were 60 Vbeta and 13 Jbeta primers. Clones were read by immunoSEQ multiplex PCR, and TCRdb kept only the in-frame ones, dropping some. The sample consists of approximately 100,000 clones, less than 70% of them appearing once. The sequencing input was PBMCs. Every receptor here comes from a human donor in good health.

V and J are TRBV7-9 and TRBJ1-5; D not certain. Trimming took 3 bases from V and 6 from J, leaving 9 bases between them. The germline V gene has CDR1 SEHNR and CDR2 FQNEAQ (reference sequence). The CDR3 consists of 13 residues. The CDR3 loop is CASSFGVTQPQHF. For the CDR3, the DNA is TGTGCCAGCAGCTTCGGGGTGACTCAGCCCCAGCATTTT.

V usage is TRBV18 and J usage is TRBJ1-4, with D possibly matching TRBD1 (6 bases). Germline V gene data show CDR1 as KGHSH and CDR2 as LQKENI. The CDR3 contains 16 residues. Trimming cost V 2 bases and J 8 bases, with 18 bases left between them. CDR3 protein: CASSPTQQGREEKLFF. The CDR3 region has the DNA TGTGCCAGCTCACCAACCCAACAGGGAAGAGAAGAAAAACTGTTTTTT.

The CDR3: CASSQDLRGGSEQYF. The CDR3 DNA follows: TGTGCCAGCAGCCAAGATCTGCGCGGGGGATCCGAGCAGTACTTC. The chain has TRBV5-4 and TRBJ2-7, with 7 positions matching TRBD2. The CDR3 has 15 amino acids. CDR1 and CDR2 from the germline V gene are SGHNT and YYREEE (reference sequence). J was trimmed by 6 bases and V by 4 bases; bases with no gene match: 13.

V gene TRBV10-3 combines with J gene TRBJ1-5; D is unclear. Germline loops: CDR1 ENHRY, CDR2 SYGVKD. V shed 0 bases and J shed 0 bases, with 12 bases lying between them. This CDR3 is built from 17 residues. In DNA form, the CDR3 reads TGTGCCATCAGTGAGTCGAGGAAAGCATATAGCAATCAGCCCCAGCATTTT. Its protein product is CAISESRKAYSNQPQHF.

The CDR3 here is CASSLAVGKEKLFF. CDR3 bases: TGTGCCAGCAGCTTAGCTGTCGGGAAAGAAAAACTGTTTTTT. The chain couples TRBV7-8 to TRBJ1-4; no clear D. CDR3 size: 14 residues. The V gene lost 0 bases and the J gene lost 8 bases, with 10 bases spanning the gap. CDR1 is SGHVS and CDR2 is FQNEAQ in the germline V gene.

The sample holds a few counts of this clone. The chain combines TRBV7-8 with TRBJ1-6, with D hard to call. Germline CDR1 reads SGHVS; CDR2 reads FQNEAQ. The CDR3 sequence is 13 residues long. The V end lost 2 bases, the J end lost 7 bases, and 6 bases lay between the germline ends. The CDR3 bases are TGTGCCAGCAGCTTAAATGGCAATTCACCCCTCCACTTT. It encodes CASSLNGNSPLHF.

This chain connects TRBV7-9 to TRBJ1-1, with TRBD1 matching 9 bases. This CDR3 has 13 amino acids. The ends lost 1 base at V and 6 bases at J; junction bases unmatched: 0. CDR1 and CDR2 from the germline V gene are SEHNR and FQNEAQ (reference sequence). CDR3 bases: TGTGCCAGCAGCTTAGGGACAGGGGCTGAAGCTTTCTTT. Protein sequence: CASSLGTGAEAFF.

V gene TRBV7-9 combines with J gene TRBJ1-1; TRBD1 agrees at 10 bases. With V trimmed by 6 bases and J by 4 bases, 5 bases remained unmatched. This CDR3 region has 14 residues. The germline V gene encodes CDR1 SEHNR and CDR2 FQNEAQ (reference sequence). CDR3 DNA sequence: TGTGCCAGCAGTCCACGGGACAGGGGCACTGAAGCTTTCTTT. Its protein is CASSPRDRGTEAFF.

The chain is built from TRBV7-9 and TRBJ2-1, with D perhaps TRBD2 (6 bases). In germline, CDR1 is SEHNR, CDR2 FQNEAQ (reference sequence). The CDR3 sequence is 14 residues long. V was trimmed by 0 bases and J by 6 bases, leaving 9 bases between them. CDR3 sequence: CASSLAMGGNEQFF. CDR3 nucleotides: TGTGCCAGCAGCTTAGCCATGGGGGGCAATGAGCAGTTCTTC.

V is TRBV6-1 and J is TRBJ2-2, with TRBD2 matching 9 bases. The J segment lost 2 bases and the V segment lost 2 bases, leaving 6 bases of the junction unmatched. The germline gives CDR1 MNHNS, CDR2 SASEGT. CDR3 length: 17 residues. DNA of the CDR3: TGTGCCAGCAGTGAAAGGTCTAGCGGGGCCAACACCGGGGAGCTGTTTTTT. Its protein product is CASSERSSGANTGELFF.

J is TRBJ2-2 and V is TRBV10-1, with 8 positions matching TRBD2. V trimming: 8 bases; J trimming: 6 bases; junction bases outside the gene matches: 5. The CDR3 runs to 13 residues. Germline values: CDR1 WNHNN, CDR2 SYGVQD (reference sequence). As DNA, the CDR3 is TGCGCCAGCGGCCAGCGGGGGCCCGGGGAGCTGTTTTTT. This codes for CASGQRGPGELFF.

The genes are TRBV6-1 and TRBJ2-5; D perhaps matches TRBD2 (5 bases). Trimming shortened V by 0 bases and J by 11 bases, and 16 bases separated the two germline ends. This CDR3 region has 14 residues. The germline V gene has CDR1 MNHNS and CDR2 SASEGT. DNA for the CDR3: TGTGCCAGCAGTGAAGCGACCCTAGGTGGGGAGCAGTACTTC. Amino acids: CASSEATLGGEQYF.

V is TRBV30 and J is TRBJ2-2, with 7 bases lining up with TRBD1. The V gene end was trimmed by 4 bases and the J gene end by 7 bases; junction bases not matched to a gene: 6. CDR1 GTSNPN and CDR2 SVGIG come from the germline V gene (reference sequence). The CDR3 covers 13 residues. The CDR3 DNA follows: TGTGCCTGGAAGGGACAGAATGACGGGGAGCTGTTTTTT. This encodes CAWKGQNDGELFF.

V and J are TRBV6-6 and TRBJ2-5, with TRBD2 matching over 8 bases. The V segment lost 4 bases and the J segment 5 bases; nucleotides outside the gene matches: 9. The CDR3 loop spans 15 amino acids. The germline CDR1 and CDR2 sequences are MNHNY and SVGAGI (reference sequence). The CDR3 DNA follows: TGTGCCAGCAGTTCTTTACGGGAGGGAGGGGAGACCCAGTACTTC. It codes for CASSSLREGGETQYF.

This chain links TRBV6-1 with TRBJ1-6, with D possibly matching TRBD1 (6 bases). There are 15 residues in the CDR3. CDR1 is MNHNS and CDR2 is SASEGT in the germline V gene. V was clipped by 6 bases and J by 7 bases, with 16 bases between them. The CDR3 loop is CASSASGQGNSPLHF. CDR3 nucleotides: TGTGCCAGCAGCGCCTCAGGGCAGGGGAATTCACCCCTCCACTTT.

This clone showed up just a few times. The rearrangement uses TRBV5-4 and TRBJ1-2, with TRBD1 matching over 7 bases. V was clipped by 4 bases and J by 7 bases; unmatched bases: 13. The V gene's germline CDR1 is SGHNT and CDR2 YYREEE (reference sequence). The length of the CDR3 is 15 residues. The chain's CDR3 is CASSPSTGQNLGYTF. The DNA for the CDR3 is TGTGCCAGCAGCCCGTCGACAGGGCAGAATCTTGGCTACACCTTC.

V is TRBV10-2 and J is TRBJ2-5; 8 bases are a match to TRBD1. The V and J ends lost 7 bases and 3 bases, in that order; junction bases with no gene match: 10. CDR3 length: 15 amino acids. Germline V gene data show CDR1 as WSHSY and CDR2 as SAAADI. The CDR3 sequence: CASTMQGALEETQYF. For the CDR3, the DNA is TGCGCCAGCACCATGCAGGGGGCGCTGGAAGAGACCCAGTACTTC.

This clone was seen more than once but under ten times. V usage is TRBV6-5 and J usage is TRBJ1-6; TRBD1 might be the D (6 bases). Trimming stripped 6 bases from V and 6 bases from J, with 9 bases between. CDR1 is MNHEY and CDR2 is SVGAGI in the germline V gene. The CDR3 has 13 amino acids. The CDR3 coding sequence is TGTGCCAGCAGCCTAGGGGGTAATTCACCCCTCCACTTT. Amino acids: CASSLGGNSPLHF.

The rearrangement joins TRBV7-9 to TRBJ1-1; D is unclear. Trimming took off 5 bases at V and 11 bases at J, with 18 bases between the two ends. The CDR3 extends over 13 amino acids. CDR1 SEHNR and CDR2 FQNEAQ come from the germline V gene (reference sequence). The CDR3 reads CASSPHQAGSAFF. The CDR3 DNA follows: TGTGCCAGCAGCCCCCATCAGGCCGGCTCGGCTTTCTTT. Full variable domain (remainder filled in from reference TRBV7-9 and TRBJ1-1): DTGVSQNPRHKITKRGQNVTFRCDPISEHNRLYWYRQTLGQGPEFLTYFQNEAQLEKSRLLSDRFSAERPKGSFSTLEIQRTEQGDSAMYLCASSPHQAGSAFFGQGTRLTVV.

V and J are TRBV11-3 and TRBJ2-7; 8 positions match TRBD1. V trimming: 5 bases; J trimming: 6 bases; junction bases outside the gene matches: 15. Germline values: CDR1 SGHNT, CDR2 YENEEA. The CDR3 covers 16 residues. The CDR3 nucleotides are TGTGCCAGCAGCCCCGACTCCGGACAGGGTGGGGTCGAGCAGTACTTC. It specifies CASSPDSGQGGVEQYF. Looking up the rest from reference TRBV11-3 and TRBJ2-7 gives the full variable domain: EAGVVQSPRYKIIEKKQPVAFWCNPISGHNTLYWYLQNLGQGPELLIRYENEEAVDDSQLPKDRFSAERLKGVDSTLKIQPAELGDSAVYLCASSPDSGQGGVEQYFGPGTRLTVT.

This chain links TRBV15 with TRBJ1-3, with D hard to call. The CDR3 consists of 15 residues. Germline CDR1 LNHNV, CDR2 YYDKDF (reference sequence). The V gene lost 3 bases and the J gene lost 4 bases, with 13 bases spanning the gap. CDR3 DNA sequence: TGTGCCACCAGCAGCGGGAAAGGCCCCGGAAACACCATATATTTT. Translating gives CATSSGKGPGNTIYF.

This clone was seen a single time. CDR3 sequence (DNA): TGCGCCAGCAGCTTGGCAGGGGGGCTGACCTACGAGCAGTACTTC. This encodes CASSLAGGLTYEQYF. The genes are TRBV5-1 and TRBJ2-5; possible D gene TRBD1, 7 bases. The J call is doubtful: the DNA matches TRBJ2-7 better. The germline gives CDR1 SGHRS, CDR2 YFSETQ. The CDR3 spans 15 residues.

The chain links TRBV7-2 to TRBJ2-7, with D uncertain. Per the germline V gene, CDR1 is SGHTA and CDR2 is FQGNSA. The ends were cut back, 1 base at V and 3 bases at J, with 13 bases in the middle. This CDR3 is 15 amino acids long. CDR3 DNA sequence: TGTGCCAGCAGCTTAGGGGCTTTGCGCCTCTACGAGCAGTACTTC. This codes for CASSLGALRLYEQYF.

This clone was seen a handful of times. The germline gene is not matched at one end of the junction; a read error may be the cause. J is TRBJ1-1 and V is TRBV14; D remains ambiguous. Germline-derived CDR1 and CDR2 are SGHDN and FVKESK. This CDR3 has 16 residues. CDR3 residues: CASSQELGSGNAEAFF. CDR3 DNA sequence: TGTGCCAGCAGCCAAGAATTAGGGTCGGGGAACGCTGAAGCTTTCTTT. The whole variable domain, remainder taken from reference TRBV14 and TRBJ1-1, is EAGVTQFPSHSVIEKGQTVTLRCDPISGHDNLYWYRRVMGKEIKFLLHFVKESKQDESGMPNNRFLAERTGGTYSTLKVQPAELEDSGVYFCASSQELGSGNAEAFFGQGTRLTVV.

The J gene is TRBJ2-7, the V gene TRBV5-1, with 8 bases fitting TRBD2. The CDR3 is made up of 15 amino acids. The V gene end was trimmed by 0 bases and the J gene end by 4 bases; junction bases not matched to a gene: 6. The germline gives CDR1 SGHRS, CDR2 YFSETQ. This CDR3 reads CASSLDPGGRYEQYF. DNA for the CDR3: TGCGCCAGCAGCTTGGACCCGGGGGGGAGATACGAGCAGTACTTC.

This clone turned up a few times. The chain couples TRBV18 to TRBJ1-1, with TRBD1 identical over 8 bases. Trimming took 3 bases from V and 3 from J; bases not matched to a gene: 3. The germline V gene encodes CDR1 KGHSH and CDR2 LQKENI. The CDR3 contains 14 residues. The CDR3 DNA reads as TGTGCCAGCTCACCCCTGACAGGGGACACTGAAGCTTTCTTT. This translates into CASSPLTGDTEAFF.

The genes are TRBV5-5 and TRBJ2-1, with D hard to call. This CDR3 contains 15 residues. Trimming removed 5 bases from V and 8 bases from J, with 20 bases in between. Germline CDR1 reads SGHKS; CDR2 reads YYEKEE (reference sequence). CDR3 sequence: CASSLYAIGVYEQFF. The CDR3 DNA reads as TGTGCCAGCAGTCTATACGCGATTGGTGTTTATGAGCAGTTCTTC.